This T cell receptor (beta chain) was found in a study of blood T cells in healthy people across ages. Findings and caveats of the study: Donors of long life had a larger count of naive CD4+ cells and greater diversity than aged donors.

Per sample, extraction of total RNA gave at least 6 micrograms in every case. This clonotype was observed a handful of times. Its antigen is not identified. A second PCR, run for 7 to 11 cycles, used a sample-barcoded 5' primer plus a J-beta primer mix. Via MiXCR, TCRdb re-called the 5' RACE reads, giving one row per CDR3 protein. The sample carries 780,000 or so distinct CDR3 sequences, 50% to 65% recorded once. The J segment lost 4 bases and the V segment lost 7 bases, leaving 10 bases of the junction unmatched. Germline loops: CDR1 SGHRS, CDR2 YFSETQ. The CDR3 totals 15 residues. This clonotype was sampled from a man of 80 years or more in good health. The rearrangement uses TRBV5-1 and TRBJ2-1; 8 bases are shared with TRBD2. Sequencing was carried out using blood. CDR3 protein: CASRLTTSAYNEQFF. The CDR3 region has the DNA TGCGCCAGCCGGTTAACGACTAGCGCATACAATGAGCAGTTCTTC.